This T cell receptor (beta chain) was sequenced in a study of blood T cell repertoires in COVID-19. About the study: The analysed material was cDNA or gDNA that came from T cells, B-cell-depleted T cells, or PBMCs.

The CDR3 runs to 15 residues. The germline CDR1 and CDR2 sequences are KGHSH and LQKENI. V shed 0 bases and J shed 1 base, with 6 bases lying between them. Repertoires were generated with immunoSEQ multiplex PCR, while TCRdb's copy carries only in-frame clones and drops some. The data hold under 75,000 clones, with around 93% observed a single time. Sequencing was carried out using peripheral blood. The receptor comes from a man aged 50-59 years with active COVID-19. The chain carries TRBV18 and TRBJ2-2; weak D call: TRBD1 (6 bases). CDR3 DNA: TGTGCCAGCTCACCACCGGGACAGAACACCGGGGAGCTGTTTTTT. Protein product: CASSPPGQNTGELFF.